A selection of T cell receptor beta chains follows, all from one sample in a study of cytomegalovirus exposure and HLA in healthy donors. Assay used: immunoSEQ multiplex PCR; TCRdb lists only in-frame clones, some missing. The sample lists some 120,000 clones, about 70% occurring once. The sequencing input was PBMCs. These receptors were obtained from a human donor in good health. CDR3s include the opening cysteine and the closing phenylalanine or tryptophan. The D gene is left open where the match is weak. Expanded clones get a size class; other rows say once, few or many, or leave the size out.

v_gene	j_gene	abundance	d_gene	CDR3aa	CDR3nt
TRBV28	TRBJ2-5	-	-	CASSPRQQTRAQYF	TGTGCCAGCAGTCCCAGACAGCAAACTCGGGCCCAGTACTTC
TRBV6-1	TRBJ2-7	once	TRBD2	CASSEVRGDEQYF	TGTGCCAGCAGTGAAGTACGGGGGGACGAGCAGTACTTC
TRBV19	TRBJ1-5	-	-	CASSIFKDRVSNQPQHF	TGTGCCAGTAGTATTTTCAAGGACAGAGTTAGCAATCAGCCCCAGCATTTT
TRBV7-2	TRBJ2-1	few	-	CASSLVALAEQFF	TGTGCCAGCAGCTTAGTAGCCTTAGCTGAGCAGTTCTTC
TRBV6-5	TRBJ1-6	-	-	CASSYSRELNSPLHF	TGTGCCAGCAGTTACTCGAGGGAGCTAAATTCACCCCTCCACTTT
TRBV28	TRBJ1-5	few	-	CASSFRGERNQPQHF	TGTGCCAGCAGTTTTCGGGGAGAGCGCAATCAGCCCCAGCATTTT
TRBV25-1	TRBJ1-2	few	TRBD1	CASTSGTGEIHGYTF	TGTGCCAGCACGTCCGGGACAGGGGAAATACATGGCTACACCTTC
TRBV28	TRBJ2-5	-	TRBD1	CASSQTTGGRETQYF	TGTGCCAGCAGTCAGACGACAGGGGGCCGAGAGACCCAGTACTTC
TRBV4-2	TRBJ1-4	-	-	CASSQELGRLLEKLFF	TGTGCCAGCAGCCAAGAATTGGGCAGGCTACTTGAAAAACTGTTTTTT
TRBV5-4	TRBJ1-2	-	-	CASSFQGGYGYTF	TGTGCCAGCAGCTTCCAGGGTGGGTATGGCTACACCTTC
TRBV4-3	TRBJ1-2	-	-	CASSQFRGANYGYTF	TGCGCCAGCAGCCAATTCAGGGGAGCGAACTATGGCTACACCTTC
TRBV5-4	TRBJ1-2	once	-	CASSPGANYGYTF	TGTGCCAGCAGCCCTGGGGCCAACTATGGCTACACCTTC
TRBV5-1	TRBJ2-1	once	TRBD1	CASSLGDRQYNEQFF	TGCGCCAGCAGCTTGGGGGACAGACAGTACAATGAGCAGTTCTTC
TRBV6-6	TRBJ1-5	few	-	CARANGGNQPQHF	TGTGCCAGGGCAAATGGGGGGAATCAGCCCCAGCATTTT
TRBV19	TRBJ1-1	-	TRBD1	CASSNRGYGTEAFF	TGTGCCAGTAGTAACAGGGGCTATGGCACTGAAGCTTTCTTT
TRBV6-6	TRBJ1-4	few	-	CASSYQGGPTNEKLFF	TGTGCCAGCAGTTACCAAGGAGGGCCAACTAATGAAAAACTGTTTTTT
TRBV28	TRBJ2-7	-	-	CASIGQTYEQYF	TGTGCCAGCATCGGACAGACCTACGAGCAGTACTTC
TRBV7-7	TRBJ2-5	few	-	CASSLAGGITGGETQYF	TGTGCTAGCAGCTTAGCTGGGGGGATCACTGGGGGAGAGACCCAGTACTTC
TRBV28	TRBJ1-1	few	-	CASSFREWNTEAFF	TGTGCCAGCAGTTTCAGGGAATGGAACACTGAAGCTTTCTTT
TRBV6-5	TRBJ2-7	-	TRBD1	CASRRDSSEQYF	TGTGCCAGCAGACGGGACAGCAGCGAGCAGTACTTC
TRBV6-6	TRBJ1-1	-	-	CASSYSGGAAFF	TGTGCCAGCAGTTACTCGGGAGGGGCGGCTTTCTTT
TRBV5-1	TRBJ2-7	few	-	CASSPPGSYEQYF	TGCGCCAGCAGCCCCCCGGGTTCCTACGAGCAGTACTTC
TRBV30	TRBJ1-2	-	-	CAYQTGVGGYTF	TGTGCCTACCAGACAGGTGTGGGGGGCTACACCTTC
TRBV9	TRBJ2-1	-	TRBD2	CASSNRAGVEQFF	TGTGCCAGCAGCAATCGCGCGGGGGTGGAGCAGTTCTTC
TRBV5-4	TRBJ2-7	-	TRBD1	CASSHVPGQGYEQYF	TGTGCCAGCAGCCACGTCCCGGGACAGGGTTACGAGCAGTACTTC
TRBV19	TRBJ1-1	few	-	CASSLGRGNTEAFF	TGTGCCAGTAGTCTCGGGAGGGGGAACACTGAAGCTTTCTTT
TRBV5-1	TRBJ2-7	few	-	CASSPNTGSGRERYF	TGCGCCAGCAGCCCAAACACAGGGTCGGGGCGCGAGCGGTACTTC
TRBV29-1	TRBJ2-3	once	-	CSVADTDTQYF	TGCAGCGTGGCTGACACAGATACGCAGTATTTT
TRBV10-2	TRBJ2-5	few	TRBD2	CASKTSGGQETQYF	TGCGCCAGCAAGACTAGCGGGGGACAAGAGACCCAGTACTTC
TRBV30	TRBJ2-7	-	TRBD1	CAWRQGDYEQYF	TGTGCCTGGCGACAGGGGGATTACGAGCAGTACTTC
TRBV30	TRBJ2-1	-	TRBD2	CAWSPSGGRQFF	TGTGCCTGGAGTCCCAGCGGGGGCCGACAGTTCTTC
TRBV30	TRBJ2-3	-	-	CAWIGADTDTQYF	TGTGCCTGGATAGGGGCAGACACAGATACGCAGTATTTT
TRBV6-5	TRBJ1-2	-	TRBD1	CASSFRDRANYGYTF	TGTGCCAGCAGTTTCCGGGACAGGGCTAACTATGGCTACACCTTC
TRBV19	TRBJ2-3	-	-	CASSIGQDTQYF	TGTGCCAGTAGTATTGGGCAAGATACGCAGTATTTT
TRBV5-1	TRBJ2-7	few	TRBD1	CASSTGQGAPSSYEQYF	TGCGCCAGCAGCACCGGACAGGGGGCCCCCAGCTCCTACGAGCAGTACTTC
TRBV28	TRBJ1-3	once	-	CASTGTRNTIYF	TGTGCCAGCACTGGGACACGAAACACCATATATTTT
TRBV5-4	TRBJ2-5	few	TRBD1	CASSLGTGGGWETQYF	TGTGCCAGCAGCCTCGGGACAGGGGGCGGGTGGGAGACCCAGTACTTC
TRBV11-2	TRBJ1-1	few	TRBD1	CASSLGGTGRYFEAFF	TGTGCCAGCAGCTTAGGGGGGACAGGGCGGTATTTTGAAGCTTTCTTT
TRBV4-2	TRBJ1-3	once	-	CASSRTGTGTLNTIYF	TGTGCCAGCAGCCGGACTGGAACCGGGACATTAAACACCATATATTTT
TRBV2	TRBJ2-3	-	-	CASNIGLPVQETDTQYF	TGTGCCAGCAATATAGGACTACCCGTACAAGAGACAGATACGCAGTATTTT
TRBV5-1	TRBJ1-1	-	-	CASSLGSGEAFF	TGCGCCAGCAGCTTGGGTTCGGGTGAAGCTTTCTTT
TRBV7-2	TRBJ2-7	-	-	CASSLPQGREWTYEQYF	TGTGCCAGCAGCTTGCCCCAAGGAAGGGAGTGGACCTACGAGCAGTACTTC
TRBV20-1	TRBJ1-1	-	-	CSALRNTEAFF	TGCAGTGCTCTGAGGAACACTGAAGCTTTCTTT
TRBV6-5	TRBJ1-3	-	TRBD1	CASTKTGTGGNTIYF	TGTGCCAGCACAAAGACCGGGACAGGGGGAAACACCATATATTTT
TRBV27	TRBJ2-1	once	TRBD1	CASRLRQGATSYNEQFF	TGTGCCAGCAGGCTAAGACAGGGGGCGACTAGCTACAATGAGCAGTTCTTC
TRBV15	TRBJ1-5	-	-	CATSRGVSPGSNQPQHF	TGTGCCACCAGCCGGGGGGTCTCCCCTGGGAGCAATCAGCCCCAGCATTTT
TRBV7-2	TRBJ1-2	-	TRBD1	CASRLQTGQGYGYTF	TGTGCCAGCAGACTTCAAACGGGACAGGGCTATGGCTACACCTTC
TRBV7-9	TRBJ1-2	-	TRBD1	CASSTGTGRGYTF	TGTGCCAGCAGCACAGGGACAGGCCGTGGCTACACCTTC
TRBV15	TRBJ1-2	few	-	CATSRNGVFYGYTF	TGTGCCACCAGCAGAAACGGGGTTTTCTATGGCTACACCTTC
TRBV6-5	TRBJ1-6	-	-	CASSYSGGYNSPLHF	TGTGCCAGCAGTTACTCGGGGGGCTATAATTCACCCCTCCACTTT
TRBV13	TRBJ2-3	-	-	CASSRRADQTSVVLTDTQYF	TGTGCCAGCAGCCGCAGGGCTGACCAGACCTCCGTGGTCCTCACAGATACGCAGTATTTT
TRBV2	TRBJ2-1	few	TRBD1	CASSSGGQGRQGQFF	TGTGCCAGCAGTTCAGGAGGACAGGGAAGACAGGGGCAGTTCTTC
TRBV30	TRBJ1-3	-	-	CAWSSNRVSGNTIYF	TGTGCCTGGAGTTCGAACAGGGTTTCTGGAAACACCATATATTTT